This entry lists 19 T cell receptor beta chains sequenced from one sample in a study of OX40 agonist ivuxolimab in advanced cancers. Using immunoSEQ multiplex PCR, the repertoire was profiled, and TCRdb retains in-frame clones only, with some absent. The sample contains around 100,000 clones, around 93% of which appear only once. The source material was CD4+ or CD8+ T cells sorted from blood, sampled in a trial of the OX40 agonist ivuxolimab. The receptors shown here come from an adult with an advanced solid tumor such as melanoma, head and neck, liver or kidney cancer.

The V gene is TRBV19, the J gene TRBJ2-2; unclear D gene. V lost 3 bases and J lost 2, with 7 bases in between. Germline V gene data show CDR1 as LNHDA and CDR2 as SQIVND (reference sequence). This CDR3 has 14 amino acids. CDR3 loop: CASSIYTNTGELFF. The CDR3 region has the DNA TGTGCCAGTAGTATTTACACCAACACCGGGGAGCTGTTTTTT.

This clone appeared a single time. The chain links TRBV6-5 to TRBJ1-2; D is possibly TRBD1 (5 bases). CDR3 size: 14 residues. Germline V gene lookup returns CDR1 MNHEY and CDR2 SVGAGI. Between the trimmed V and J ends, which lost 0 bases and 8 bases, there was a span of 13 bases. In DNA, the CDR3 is TGTGCCAGCAGTTACTCGGGGGAGCCGAGGGGCTACACCTTC. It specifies CASSYSGEPRGYTF.

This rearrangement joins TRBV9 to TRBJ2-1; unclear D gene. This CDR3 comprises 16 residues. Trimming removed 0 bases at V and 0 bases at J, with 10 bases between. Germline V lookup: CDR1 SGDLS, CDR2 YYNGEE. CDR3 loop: CASSVGLKSSYNEQFF. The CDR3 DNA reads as TGTGCCAGCAGCGTAGGTCTTAAAAGCTCCTACAATGAGCAGTTCTTC.

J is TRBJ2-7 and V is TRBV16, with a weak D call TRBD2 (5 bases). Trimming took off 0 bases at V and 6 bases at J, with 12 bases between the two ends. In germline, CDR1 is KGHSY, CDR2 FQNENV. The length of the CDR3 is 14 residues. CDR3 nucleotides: TGTGCCAGCAGCCAATCGATCGGGGTTTCCGAGCAGTACTTC. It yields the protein CASSQSIGVSEQYF.

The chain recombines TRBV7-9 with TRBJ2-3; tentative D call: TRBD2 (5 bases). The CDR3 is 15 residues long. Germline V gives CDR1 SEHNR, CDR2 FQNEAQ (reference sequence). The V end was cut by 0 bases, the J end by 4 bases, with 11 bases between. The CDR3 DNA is TGTGCCAGCAGCTTAGCCCAAGCGGATGCAGATACGCAGTATTTT. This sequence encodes CASSLAQADADTQYF.

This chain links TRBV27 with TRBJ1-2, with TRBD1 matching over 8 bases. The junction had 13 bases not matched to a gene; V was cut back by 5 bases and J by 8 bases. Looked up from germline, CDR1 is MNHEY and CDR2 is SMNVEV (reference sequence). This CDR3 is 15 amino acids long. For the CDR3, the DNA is TGTGCCAGCAGTAACATGGGGGGGACAGGAGGCGGCTACACCTTC. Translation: CASSNMGGTGGGYTF.

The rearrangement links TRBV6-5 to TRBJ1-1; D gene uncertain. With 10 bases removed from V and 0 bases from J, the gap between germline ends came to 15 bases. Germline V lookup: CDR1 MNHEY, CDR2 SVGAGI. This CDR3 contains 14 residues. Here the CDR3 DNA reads TGTGCCACCGTAGGGCCTTCCCTGAACACTGAAGCTTTCTTT. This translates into CATVGPSLNTEAFF.

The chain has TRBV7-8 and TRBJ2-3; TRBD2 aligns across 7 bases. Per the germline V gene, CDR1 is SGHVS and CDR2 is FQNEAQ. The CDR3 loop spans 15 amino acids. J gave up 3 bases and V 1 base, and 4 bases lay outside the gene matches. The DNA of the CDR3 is TGTGCCAGCAGCTTAGAACTAGCGTCTACAGATACGCAGTATTTT. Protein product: CASSLELASTDTQYF. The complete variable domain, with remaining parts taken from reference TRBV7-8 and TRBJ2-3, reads GAGVSQSPRYKVAKRGQDVALRCDPISGHVSLFWYQQALGQGPEFLTYFQNEAQLDKSGLPSDRFFAERPEGSVSTLKIQRTQQEDSAVYLCASSLELASTDTQYFGPGTRLTVL.

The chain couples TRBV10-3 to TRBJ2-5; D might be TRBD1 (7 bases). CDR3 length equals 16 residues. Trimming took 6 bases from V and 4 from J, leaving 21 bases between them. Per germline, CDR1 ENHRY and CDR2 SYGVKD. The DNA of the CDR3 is TGTGCCATCAGATCCGGAGGGGGCGGGCGGGCAGAGACCCAGTACTTC. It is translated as CAIRSGGGGRAETQYF.

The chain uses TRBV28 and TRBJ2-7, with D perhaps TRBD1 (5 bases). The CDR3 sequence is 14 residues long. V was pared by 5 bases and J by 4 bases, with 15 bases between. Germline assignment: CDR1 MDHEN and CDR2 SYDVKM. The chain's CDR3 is CASSTSQGRYEQYF. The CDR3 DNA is TGTGCCAGCAGTACGTCCCAGGGCAGGTACGAGCAGTACTTC.

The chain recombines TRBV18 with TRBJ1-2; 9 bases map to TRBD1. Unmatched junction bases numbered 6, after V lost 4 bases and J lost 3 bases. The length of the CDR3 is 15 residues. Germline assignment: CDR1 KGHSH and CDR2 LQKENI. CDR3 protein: CASSHSQGADYGYTF. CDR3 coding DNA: TGTGCCAGCTCACACTCACAGGGGGCGGACTATGGCTACACCTTC.

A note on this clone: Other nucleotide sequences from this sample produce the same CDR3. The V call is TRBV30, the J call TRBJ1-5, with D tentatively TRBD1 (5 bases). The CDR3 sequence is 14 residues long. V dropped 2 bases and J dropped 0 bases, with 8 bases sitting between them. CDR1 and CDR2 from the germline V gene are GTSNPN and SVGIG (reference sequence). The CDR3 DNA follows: TGTGCCTGGAGTCGGGGCTTTAGCAATCAGCCCCAGCATTTT. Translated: CAWSRGFSNQPQHF. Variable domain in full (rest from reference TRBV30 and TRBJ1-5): SQTIHQWPATLVQPVGSPLSLECTVEGTSNPNLYWYRQAAGRGLQLLFYSVGIGQISSEVPQNLSASRPQDRQFILSSKKLLLSDSGFYLCAWSRGFSNQPQHFGDGTRLSIL.

The CDR3 DNA follows: TGTGCCAGTAGTAAACAGGGATCGGATGAGCAGTTCTTC. This gives the protein CASSKQGSDEQFF. The chain recombines TRBV19 with TRBJ2-1; D is perhaps TRBD1 (6 bases). The CDR3 covers 13 residues. Germline V CDR1 and CDR2: LNHDA, SQIVND (reference sequence). The V and J ends lost 4 bases and 8 bases respectively, with 12 bases between them.

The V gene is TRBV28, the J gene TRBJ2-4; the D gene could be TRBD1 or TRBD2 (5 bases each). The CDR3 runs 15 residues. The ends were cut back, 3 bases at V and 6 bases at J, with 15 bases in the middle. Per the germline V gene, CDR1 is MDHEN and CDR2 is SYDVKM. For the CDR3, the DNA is TGTGCCAGCAGTTTCGGGGCGTCTGGGGGAAACATTCAGTACTTC. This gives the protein CASSFGASGGNIQYF.

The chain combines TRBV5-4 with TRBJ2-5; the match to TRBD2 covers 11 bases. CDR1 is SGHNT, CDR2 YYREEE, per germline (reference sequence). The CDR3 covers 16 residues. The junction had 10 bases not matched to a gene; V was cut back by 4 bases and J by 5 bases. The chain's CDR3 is CASSPGASGRPETQYF. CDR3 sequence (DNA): TGTGCCAGCAGCCCAGGGGCTAGCGGGAGGCCCGAGACCCAGTACTTC. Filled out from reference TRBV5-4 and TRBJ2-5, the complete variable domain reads ETGVTQSPTHLIKTRGQQVTLRCSSQSGHNTVSWYQQALGQGPQFIFQYYREEENGRGNFPPRFSGLQFPNYSSELNVNALELDDSALYLCASSPGASGRPETQYFGPGTRLLVL.

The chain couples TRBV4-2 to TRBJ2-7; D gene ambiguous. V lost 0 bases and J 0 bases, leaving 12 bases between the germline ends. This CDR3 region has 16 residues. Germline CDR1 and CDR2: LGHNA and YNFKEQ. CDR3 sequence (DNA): TGTGCCAGCAGCCAAGAGCGCCTTCTTATCTCCTACGAGCAGTACTTC. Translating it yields CASSQERLLISYEQYF.

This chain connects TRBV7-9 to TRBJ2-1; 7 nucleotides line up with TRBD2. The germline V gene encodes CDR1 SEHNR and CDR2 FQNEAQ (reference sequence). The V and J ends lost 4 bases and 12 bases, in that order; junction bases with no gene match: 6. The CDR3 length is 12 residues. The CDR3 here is CASSSSGNRQFF. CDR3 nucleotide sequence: TGTGCCAGCAGCTCAAGCGGGAATCGGCAGTTCTTC.

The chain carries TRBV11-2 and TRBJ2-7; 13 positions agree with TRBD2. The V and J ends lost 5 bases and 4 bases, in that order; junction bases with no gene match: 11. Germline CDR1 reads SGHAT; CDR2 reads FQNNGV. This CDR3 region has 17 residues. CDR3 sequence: CASSVGTSGNVGYEQYF. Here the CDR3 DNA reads TGTGCCAGCAGCGTGGGGACTAGCGGGAACGTGGGGTACGAGCAGTACTTC.

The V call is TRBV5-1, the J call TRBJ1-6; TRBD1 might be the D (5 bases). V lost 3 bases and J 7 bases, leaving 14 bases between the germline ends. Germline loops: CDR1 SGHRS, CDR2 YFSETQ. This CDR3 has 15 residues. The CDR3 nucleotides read TGCGCCAGCAGCTGGGCCGCGGGGGAGAATTCACCCCTCCACTTT. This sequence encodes CASSWAAGENSPLHF.